Listed here is a single TCR beta chain. Its specificity is not known. This specimen belongs to a study of T cell responses to AZD1222 COVID-19 vaccine. Turning to the study itself: Samples with a second dose at about 4 or about 12 weeks were pooled together.

Germline V CDR1 and CDR2: LGHNA, YSLEER. Deletions cut 5 bases from V and 5 bases from J, with 12 bases between. CDR3 size: 14 residues. Overall study findings and caveats: Two AZD1222 administrations were followed by greater Spike-specific TCR breadth and depth. The sample set comprised mostly white British donors with more females, and clonal diversity was possibly underestimated. Baseline seropositivity characterized only a handful of AZD1222 recipients.

Produced via immunoSEQ multiplex PCR; TCRdb's table is partial and in-frame only. The sample has about 120,000 clones; approximately 88% are singletons. This sequence originates from an adult in good health. The sequenced sample was peripheral blood, obtained on day 0 of AZD1222 vaccination. This sequence joins TRBV4-3 and TRBJ2-2, with a tentative D call TRBD1 (6 bases). The DNA for the CDR3 is TGCGCCAGCAGCAAAATCCAGGGGACCGGGGAGCTGTTTTTT. Its translation: CASSKIQGTGELFF.